Listed here are 9 T cell receptor beta chains from one sample, sequenced in a study of OX40 agonist ivuxolimab in advanced cancers. The data were produced by immunoSEQ multiplex PCR, yet TCRdb's version contains in-frame clones alone and is incomplete. This table holds approximately 86,000 clones, approximately 91% found once. Specimen: CD4+ or CD8+ T cells sorted from blood, collected in a trial of the OX40 agonist ivuxolimab. The receptors come from an adult with an advanced solid tumor such as melanoma, head and neck, liver or kidney cancer.

This clone is a singleton in its sample. The chain carries TRBV7-9 and TRBJ1-1; D is undetermined. The CDR3 contains 14 residues. The germline V gene encodes CDR1 SEHNR and CDR2 FQNEAQ (reference sequence). V was trimmed by 1 base and J by 2 bases, leaving 8 bases between them. The CDR3 nucleotides are TGTGCCAGCAGCTTAGTGGCAGTCAACACTGAAGCTTTCTTT. Its translation is CASSLVAVNTEAFF.

The V call is TRBV29-1, the J call TRBJ2-5; TRBD1 matches 8 bases. After removal of 3 bases from V and 4 bases from J, the junction contained 1 base not matched to a gene. This CDR3 contains 12 residues. Germline lookup yields CDR1 SQVTM and CDR2 ANQGSEA. CDR3 coding DNA: TGCAGCGTTGACAGGGGGCGAGAGACCCAGTACTTC. This translates into CSVDRGRETQYF.

This chain uses TRBV7-2 with TRBJ2-5, with 8 positions matching TRBD2. Matching the DNA end better, TRBJ2-7 makes the J call doubtful. CDR3 length: 15 residues. Per the germline V gene, CDR1 is SGHTA and CDR2 is FQGNSA. The CDR3 loop reads CASSPRTAGGYEQYF. CDR3 DNA sequence: TGTGCCAGCAGCCCCCGGACTGCGGGGGGCTACGAGCAGTACTTC.

The chain links TRBV2 to TRBJ2-7; D gene unclear. V was pared by 4 bases and J by 9 bases, with 10 bases between. The CDR3 is made up of 11 amino acids. Germline V lookup: CDR1 SNHLY, CDR2 FYNNEI. CDR3 sequence reads: CASSGSQMQYF. The CDR3 nucleotides read TGTGCCAGCAGTGGTTCCCAAATGCAGTACTTC.

This rearrangement joins TRBV6-5 to TRBJ2-7, with D perhaps given as TRBD1 or TRBD2 (5 bases each). V gave up 0 bases and J gave up 0 bases, with 12 bases separating them. The germline V gene has CDR1 MNHEY and CDR2 SVGAGI. This CDR3 has 16 residues. In DNA form, the CDR3 reads TGTGCCAGCAGTTACTCCGGGGCGGTGAGCTCCTACGAGCAGTACTTC. Amino acids: CASSYSGAVSSYEQYF.

The chain employs TRBV7-2 and TRBJ2-4, with 7 bases identical to TRBD2. The V segment lost 2 bases and the J segment 6 bases; nucleotides outside the gene matches: 13. Germline V gene lookup returns CDR1 SGHTA and CDR2 FQGNSA. This CDR3 region has 17 residues. The CDR3 sequence: CASSLLGEGPSGNIQYF. The CDR3 DNA sequence: TGTGCCAGCAGCTTATTGGGGGAGGGCCCTAGCGGAAACATTCAGTACTTC.

The J gene is TRBJ2-7, the V gene TRBV19; D remains unclear. There are 13 residues in the CDR3. Germline lookup yields CDR1 LNHDA and CDR2 SQIVND (reference sequence). The ends were cut back, 7 bases at V and 3 bases at J, with 13 bases in the middle. CDR3 region: CASKGFDRYEQYF. CDR3 DNA: TGTGCCAGTAAGGGATTCGACCGCTACGAGCAGTACTTC.

The chain employs TRBV5-5 and TRBJ2-7, with D possibly TRBD2 on 5 matching bases. Trimming pared 4 bases from V and 6 bases from J, leaving 20 bases between. Looked up from germline, CDR1 is SGHKS and CDR2 is YYEKEE (reference sequence). The CDR3 is 15 amino acids. The CDR3 coding sequence is TGTGCCAGCAGCCCACTTGTTGGGAGCAGAAGCGAGCAGTACTTC. Protein sequence: CASSPLVGSRSEQYF.

The J gene is TRBJ2-2, the V gene TRBV5-4; perhaps TRBD1 as D (6 bases). V lost 1 base and J 0 bases, leaving 10 bases between the germline ends. This CDR3 comprises 16 residues. In germline, CDR1 is SGHNT, CDR2 YYREEE (reference sequence). The CDR3 region has the DNA TGTGCCAGCAGCTTGAGTGGGGGCGCGAACACCGGGGAGCTGTTTTTT. Its protein is CASSLSGGANTGELFF.